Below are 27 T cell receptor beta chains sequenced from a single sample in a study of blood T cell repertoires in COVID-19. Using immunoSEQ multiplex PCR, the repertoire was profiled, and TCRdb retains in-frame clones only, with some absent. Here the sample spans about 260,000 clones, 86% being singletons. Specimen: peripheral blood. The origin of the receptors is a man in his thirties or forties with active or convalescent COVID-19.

This CDR3 reads CASSLWRLAGDRDEQFF. For the CDR3, the DNA is TGTGCCAGCAGCTTATGGCGTCTAGCGGGGGATCGAGATGAGCAGTTCTTC. The chain couples TRBV11-2 to TRBJ2-1; 10 bases fit TRBD2. V shed 2 bases, J shed 8 bases, and the junction held 12 bases outside the gene matches. The CDR3 is 17 amino acids. In germline, CDR1 is SGHAT, CDR2 FQNNGV.

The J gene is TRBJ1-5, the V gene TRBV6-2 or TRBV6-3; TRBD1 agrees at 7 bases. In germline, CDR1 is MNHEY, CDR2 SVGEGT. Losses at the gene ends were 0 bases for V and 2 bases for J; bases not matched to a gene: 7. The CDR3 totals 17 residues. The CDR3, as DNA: TGTGCCAGCAGTTACTCGGAGGGGGCGCGAGGCAATCAGCCCCAGCATTTT. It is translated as CASSYSEGARGNQPQHF.

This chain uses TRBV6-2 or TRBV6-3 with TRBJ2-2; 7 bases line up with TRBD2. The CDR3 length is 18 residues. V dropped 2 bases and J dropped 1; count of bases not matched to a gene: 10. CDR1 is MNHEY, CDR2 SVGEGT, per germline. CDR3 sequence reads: CASSYNVVTGGNTGELFF. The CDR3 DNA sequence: TGTGCCAGCAGTTACAATGTCGTTACGGGGGGGAACACCGGGGAGCTGTTTTTT.

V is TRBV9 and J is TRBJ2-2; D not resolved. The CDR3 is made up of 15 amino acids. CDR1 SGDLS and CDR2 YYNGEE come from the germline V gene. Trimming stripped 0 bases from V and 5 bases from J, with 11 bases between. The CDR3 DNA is TGTGCCAGCAGCGTAGCTTCGTCCGGGACCGGGGAGCTGTTTTTT. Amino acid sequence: CASSVASSGTGELFF.

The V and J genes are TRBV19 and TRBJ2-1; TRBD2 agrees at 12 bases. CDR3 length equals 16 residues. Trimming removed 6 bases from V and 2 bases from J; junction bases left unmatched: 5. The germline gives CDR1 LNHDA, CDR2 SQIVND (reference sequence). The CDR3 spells CASRRTSGVTYNEQFF. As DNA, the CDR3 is TGTGCCAGTAGGAGGACTAGCGGGGTTACCTACAATGAGCAGTTCTTC. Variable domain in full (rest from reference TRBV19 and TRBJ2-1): DGGITQSPKYLFRKEGQNVTLSCEQNLNHDAMYWYRQDPGQGLRLIYYSQIVNDFQKGDIAEGYSVSREKKESFPLTVTSAQKNPTAFYLCASRRTSGVTYNEQFFGPGTRLTVL.

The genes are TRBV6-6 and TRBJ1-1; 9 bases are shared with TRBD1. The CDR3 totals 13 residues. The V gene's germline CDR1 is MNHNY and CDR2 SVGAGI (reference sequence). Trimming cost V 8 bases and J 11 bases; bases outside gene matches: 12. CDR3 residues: CASGRGQGRQAFF. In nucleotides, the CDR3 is TGTGCCAGCGGGAGAGGACAGGGGCGACAGGCTTTCTTT.

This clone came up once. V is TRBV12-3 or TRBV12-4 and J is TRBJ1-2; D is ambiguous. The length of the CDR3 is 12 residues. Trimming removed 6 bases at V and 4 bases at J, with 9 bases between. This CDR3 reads CASSHGFYGYTF. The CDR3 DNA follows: TGTGCCAGCAGCCACGGGTTCTATGGCTACACCTTC.

The CDR3 DNA follows: TGTGCCAGTAGTTCCAGGCTTGGCCCTGGGGAGCTGTTTTTT. Protein product: CASSSRLGPGELFF. The chain employs TRBV19 and TRBJ2-2; D is ambiguous. This CDR3 contains 14 residues. The germline gives CDR1 LNHDA, CDR2 SQIVND (reference sequence). Trimming removed 5 bases from V and 8 bases from J, with 15 bases in between.

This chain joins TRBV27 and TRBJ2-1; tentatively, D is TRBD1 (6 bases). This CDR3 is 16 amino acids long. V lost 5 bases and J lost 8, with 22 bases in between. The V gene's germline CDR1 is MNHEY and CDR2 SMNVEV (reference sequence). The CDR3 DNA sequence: TGTGCCAGCAGTCAAAAAACTACAGGGATTTTGGATGAGCAGTTCTTC. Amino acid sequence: CASSQKTTGILDEQFF.

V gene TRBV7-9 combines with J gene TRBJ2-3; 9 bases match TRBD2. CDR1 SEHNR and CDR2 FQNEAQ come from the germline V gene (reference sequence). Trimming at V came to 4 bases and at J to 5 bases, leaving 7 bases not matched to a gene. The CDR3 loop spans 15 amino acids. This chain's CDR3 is CASSSRGGPQDTQYF. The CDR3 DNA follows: TGTGCCAGCAGCTCGCGGGGGGGACCTCAAGATACGCAGTATTTT. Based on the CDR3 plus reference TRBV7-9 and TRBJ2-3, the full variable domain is DTGVSQNPRHKITKRGQNVTFRCDPISEHNRLYWYRQTLGQGPEFLTYFQNEAQLEKSRLLSDRFSAERPKGSFSTLEIQRTEQGDSAMYLCASSSRGGPQDTQYFGPGTRLTVL.

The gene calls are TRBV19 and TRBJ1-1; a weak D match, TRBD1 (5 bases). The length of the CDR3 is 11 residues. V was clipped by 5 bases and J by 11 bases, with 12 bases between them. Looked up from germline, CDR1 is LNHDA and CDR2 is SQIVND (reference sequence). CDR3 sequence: CASSGALYAFF. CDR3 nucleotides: TGTGCCAGTAGTGGGGCCCTGTATGCTTTCTTT.

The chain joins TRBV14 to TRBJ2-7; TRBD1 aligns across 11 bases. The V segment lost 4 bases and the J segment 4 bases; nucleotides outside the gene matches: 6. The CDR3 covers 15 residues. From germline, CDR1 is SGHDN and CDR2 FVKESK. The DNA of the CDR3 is TGTGCCAGCAGCCCGTTGGACAGGGGGCCATACGAGCAGTACTTC. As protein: CASSPLDRGPYEQYF.

CDR3 DNA sequence: TGTGCCAGTAGGGACACCAGAGCTTTCTTT. Translated, it gives CASRDTRAFF. The V gene is TRBV19, the J gene TRBJ1-1; a weak D match, TRBD1 (5 bases). The CDR3 runs 10 residues. V was shortened by 6 bases and J by 10 bases, with 9 bases between the two germline ends. Germline CDR1 and CDR2: LNHDA and SQIVND (reference sequence).

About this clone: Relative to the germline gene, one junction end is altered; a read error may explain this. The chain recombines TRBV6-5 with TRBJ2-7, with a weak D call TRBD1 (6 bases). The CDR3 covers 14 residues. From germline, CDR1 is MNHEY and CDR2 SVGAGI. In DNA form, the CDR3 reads TGTGCCAGCAGTGACTCCCTGGGGGCTCCCGAGCAGTACTTC. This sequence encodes CASSDSLGAPEQYF.

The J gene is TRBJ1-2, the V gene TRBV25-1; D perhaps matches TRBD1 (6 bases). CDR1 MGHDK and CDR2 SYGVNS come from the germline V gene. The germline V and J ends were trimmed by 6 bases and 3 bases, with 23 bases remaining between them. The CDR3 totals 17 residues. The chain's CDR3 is CASRHPGAGAPDYGYTF. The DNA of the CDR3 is TGTGCCAGCAGACATCCTGGGGCGGGGGCGCCTGACTATGGCTACACCTTC.

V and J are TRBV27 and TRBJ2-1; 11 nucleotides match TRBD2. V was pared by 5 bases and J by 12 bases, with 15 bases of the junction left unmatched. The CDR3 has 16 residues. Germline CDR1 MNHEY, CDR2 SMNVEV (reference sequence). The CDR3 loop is CASSLPGLADQWRQFF. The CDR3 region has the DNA TGTGCCAGCAGTCTTCCGGGACTAGCGGACCAATGGAGGCAGTTCTTC.

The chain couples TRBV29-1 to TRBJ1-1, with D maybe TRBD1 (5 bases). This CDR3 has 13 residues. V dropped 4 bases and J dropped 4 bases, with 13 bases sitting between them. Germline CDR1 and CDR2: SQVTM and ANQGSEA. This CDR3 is CSVGKGLATEAFF. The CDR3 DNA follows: TGCAGCGTTGGCAAGGGGTTAGCCACTGAAGCTTTCTTT.

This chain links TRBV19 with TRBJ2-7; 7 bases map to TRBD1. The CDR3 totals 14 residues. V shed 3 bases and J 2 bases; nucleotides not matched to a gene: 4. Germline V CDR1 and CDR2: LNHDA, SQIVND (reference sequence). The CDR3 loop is CASSMRQGAYEQYF. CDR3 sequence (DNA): TGTGCCAGTAGTATGCGTCAGGGGGCCTACGAGCAGTACTTC.

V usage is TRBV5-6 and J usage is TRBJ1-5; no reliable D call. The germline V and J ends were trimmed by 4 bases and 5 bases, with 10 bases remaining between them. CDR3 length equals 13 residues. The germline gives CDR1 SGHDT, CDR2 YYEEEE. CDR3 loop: CASSLDTDQPQHF. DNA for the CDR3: TGTGCCAGCAGCCTCGACACAGATCAGCCCCAGCATTTT.

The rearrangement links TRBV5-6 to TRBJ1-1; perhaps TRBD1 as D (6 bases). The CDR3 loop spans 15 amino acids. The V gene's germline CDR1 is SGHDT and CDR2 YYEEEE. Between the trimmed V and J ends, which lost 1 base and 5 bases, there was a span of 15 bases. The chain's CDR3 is CASSLFSGVLTEAFF. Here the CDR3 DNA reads TGTGCCAGCAGCTTGTTTTCAGGGGTGTTGACTGAAGCTTTCTTT. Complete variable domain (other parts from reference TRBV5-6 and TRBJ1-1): DAGVTQSPTHLIKTRGQQVTLRCSPKSGHDTVSWYQQALGQGPQFIFQYYEEEERQRGNFPDRFSGHQFPNYSSELNVNALLLGDSALYLCASSLFSGVLTEAFFGQGTRLTVV.

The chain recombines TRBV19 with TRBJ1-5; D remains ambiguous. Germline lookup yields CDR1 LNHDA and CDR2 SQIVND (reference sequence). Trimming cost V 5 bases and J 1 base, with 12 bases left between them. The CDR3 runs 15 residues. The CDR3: CASSGPTGSNQPQHF. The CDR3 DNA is TGTGCCAGTAGTGGCCCAACGGGGAGCAATCAGCCCCAGCATTTT. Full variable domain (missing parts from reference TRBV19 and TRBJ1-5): DGGITQSPKYLFRKEGQNVTLSCEQNLNHDAMYWYRQDPGQGLRLIYYSQIVNDFQKGDIAEGYSVSREKKESFPLTVTSAQKNPTAFYLCASSGPTGSNQPQHFGDGTRLSIL.

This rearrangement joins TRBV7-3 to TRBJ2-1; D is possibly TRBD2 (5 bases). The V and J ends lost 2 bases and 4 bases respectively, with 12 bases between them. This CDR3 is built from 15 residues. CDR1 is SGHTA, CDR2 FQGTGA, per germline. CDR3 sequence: CASSLYTGLYNEQFF. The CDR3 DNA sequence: TGTGCCAGCAGCTTATATACGGGGTTGTACAATGAGCAGTTCTTC.

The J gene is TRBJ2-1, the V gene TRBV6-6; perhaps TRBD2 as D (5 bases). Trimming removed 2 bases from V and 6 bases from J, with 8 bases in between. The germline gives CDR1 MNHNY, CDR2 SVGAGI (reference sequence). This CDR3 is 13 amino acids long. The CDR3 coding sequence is TGTGCCAGCAGTTACGGGAGTACCAATGAGCAGTTCTTC. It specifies CASSYGSTNEQFF.

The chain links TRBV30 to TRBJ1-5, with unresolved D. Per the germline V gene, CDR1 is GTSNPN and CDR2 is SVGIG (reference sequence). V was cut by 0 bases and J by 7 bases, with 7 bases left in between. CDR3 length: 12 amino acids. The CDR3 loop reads CAWSVGRQPQHF. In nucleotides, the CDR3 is TGTGCCTGGAGTGTAGGGAGACAGCCCCAGCATTTT.

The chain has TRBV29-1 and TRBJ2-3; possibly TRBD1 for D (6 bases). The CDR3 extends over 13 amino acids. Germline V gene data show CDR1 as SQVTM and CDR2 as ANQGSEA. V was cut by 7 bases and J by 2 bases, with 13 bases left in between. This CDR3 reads CSADPGVTDTQYF. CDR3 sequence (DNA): TGCAGCGCGGACCCAGGGGTCACAGATACGCAGTATTTT.

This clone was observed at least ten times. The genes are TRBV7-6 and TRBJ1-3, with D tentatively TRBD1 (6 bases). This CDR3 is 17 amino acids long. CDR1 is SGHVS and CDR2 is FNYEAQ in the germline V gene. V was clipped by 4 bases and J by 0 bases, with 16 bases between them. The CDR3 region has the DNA TGTGCCAGCAGCTATCGCTCTACAGGGAACTCTGGAAACACCATATATTTT. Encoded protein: CASSYRSTGNSGNTIYF.

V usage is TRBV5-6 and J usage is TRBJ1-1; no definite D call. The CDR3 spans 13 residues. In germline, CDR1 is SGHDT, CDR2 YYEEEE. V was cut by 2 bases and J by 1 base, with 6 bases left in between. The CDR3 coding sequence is TGTGCCAGCAGCTTCCCCGGGAACACTGAAGCTTTCTTT. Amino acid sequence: CASSFPGNTEAFF.